Listed below are T cell receptor beta chains from one sample, sequenced in a study of regulatory T cells in long-lasting Graves disease. MiXCR, applied by TCRdb to the multiplex PCR reads, yields one record per CDR3 protein. The repertoire has approximately 380,000 distinct CDR3 sequences, less than 25% of them found once; the top ten carry less than 25%. Source: peripheral blood mononuclear cells (PBMCs), taken when the disease was refractory, from a patient treated with antithyroid drugs. The receptors were sampled from a female donor with Graves disease. Both conserved end residues are part of each CDR3. A D gene is named only where the DNA matches it firmly. The size of a clone is reported for some rows only, either as once, few or many, or as a class for expanded clones.

cdr3_length clone_size d_call j_call v_call cdr3_nt cdr3_aa
13 . . TRBJ2-2 TRBV19 TGTGCCAGTACACCTACTTTTACCGGGGAGCTGTTTTTT CASTPTFTGELFF
13 . . TRBJ2-4 TRBV29-1 TGCAGCGGTGTTCCACTAGCCAAAAACATTCAGTACTTC CSGVPLAKNIQYF
21 many TRBD2 TRBJ2-7 TRBV28 TGTGCCAGCAGTCCTTGGGGGGCTGTAGCGGGAGGGCCGGGAAGAGGCTACGAGCAGTACTTC CASSPWGAVAGGPGRGYEQYF
16 few . TRBJ1-5 TRBV19 TGTGCCAGTAGTATAGTCCTCCGCGACGATGGACAGCCCCAGCATTTT CASSIVLRDDGQPQHF
15 many TRBD2 TRBJ2-7 TRBV11-2 TGTGCCAGCAGCTCAATAGCGGGAGGGGGGAACGAGCAGTACTTC CASSSIAGGGNEQYF
14 few TRBD1 TRBJ2-3 TRBV11-2 TGTGCCAGCAGCTCATCAGGGGGCGGAGATACGCAGTATTTT CASSSSGGGDTQYF
17 many TRBD1 TRBJ1-5 TRBV28 TGTGCCAGCAGTACCGGGACAGGGTTTATTAGCAATCAGCCCCAGCATTTT CASSTGTGFISNQPQHF
16 few . TRBJ2-2 TRBV19 TGTGCCAGTAGTATTCGCCTGGGAATTAACACCGGGGAGCTGTTTTTT CASSIRLGINTGELFF
15 . . TRBJ2-3 TRBV11-2 TGTGCCAGCAGCTCTGGGGTATTCTCCACAGATACGCAGTATTTT CASSSGVFSTDTQYF
13 many TRBD1 TRBJ2-7 TRBV2 TGTGCCAGCACCAGCAGGGGGCCCTACGAGCAGTACTTC CASTSRGPYEQYF
13 . . TRBJ1-2 TRBV3-1 TGTGCCAGCAGCCAGTTAGAGGGGAGTGGCTGCACCTTC CASSQLEGSGCTF
17 . TRBD1 TRBJ1-5 TRBV19 TGTGCCAGTAGTAACGGGACAGCGCTAATTAGCAATCAGCCCCAGCATTTT CASSNGTALISNQPQHF
14 . TRBD1 TRBJ1-1 TRBV6-5 TGTGCCAGCAGTTCGGACAGGGGGCTTACTGAAGCTTTCTTT CASSSDRGLTEAFF
15 many . TRBJ2-7 TRBV28 TGTGCCAGCAGTCCGACACAGGAAGTGAACTACGAGCAGTACTTC CASSPTQEVNYEQYF
13 many . TRBJ2-7 TRBV7-3 TGTGCCAGCAGCTTATCCGGACTAAACGAGCAGTACTTC CASSLSGLNEQYF
15 . TRBD1 TRBJ1-1 TRBV12-3/TRBV12-4 TGTGCCAGCAGTTTGTCGACAGGGGGGTTCACTGAAGCTTTCTTT CASSLSTGGFTEAFF
15 many . TRBJ2-7 TRBV7-2 TGTGCCAGCAGCCCTCCTGGACTTCAGGGATACGAGCAGTACTTC CASSPPGLQGYEQYF
16 . TRBD1 TRBJ2-6 TRBV27 TGTGCCAGCCGGCCCCGGACAGGTTTAGGGGCCAACGTCCTGACTTTC CASRPRTGLGANVLTF
12 . . TRBJ2-2 TRBV2 TGTGCCAGCAACCGGGGCCCCGGGGAGCTGTTTTTT CASNRGPGELFF
13 many . TRBJ2-7 TRBV28 TGTGCCAGCAGTTTAGGGATCCCTGGGGAGCAGTACTTC CASSLGIPGEQYF
15 . TRBD2 TRBJ2-5 TRBV20-1 TGCAGTGCTAGAGGTACTAGCGGGCCATGGGAGACCCAGTACTTC CSARGTSGPWETQYF
14 . . TRBJ2-7 TRBV7-9 TGTGCCAGCAGCTTAGCGCAGCGAACCTACGAGCAGTACTTC CASSLAQRTYEQYF
14 . . TRBJ2-5 TRBV12-3/TRBV12-4 TGTGCCAGCAGTTCCTCCACAGGGAGGGAGACCCAGTACTTC CASSSSTGRETQYF
16 . TRBD1 TRBJ2-7 TRBV7-9 TGTGCCAGCAGCACGAACTCCGGGACAGGGAGGTTCGAGCAGTACTTC CASSTNSGTGRFEQYF
13 . . TRBJ1-1 TRBV6-1 TGTGCCAGCAGTCCTGAGACTGGTAGTGAAGCTTTCTTT CASSPETGSEAFF
16 many TRBD1 TRBJ1-1 TRBV10-3 TGTGCCATCAGTGAGTCTGTAGGACAGGGAGGGCCTGAAGCTTTCTTT CAISESVGQGGPEAFF
11 many . TRBJ1-2 TRBV11-2 TGTGCCAGCAGCCCCCTCTCTGGCTACACCTTC CASSPLSGYTF
14 . . TRBJ1-1 TRBV20-1 TGCAGTGCTAGACGTGAGGGACCGAACACTGAAGCTTTCTTT CSARREGPNTEAFF
15 . . TRBJ1-6 TRBV30 TGTGCCTGGAGTGTACAAGGGGCCTTAAATTCACCCCTCCACTTT CAWSVQGALNSPLHF
15 . TRBD1 TRBJ2-3 TRBV29-1 TGCAGCGTTGGCGGGACAGGGGCGGACACAGATACGCAGTATTTT CSVGGTGADTDTQYF
10 . . TRBJ1-1 TRBV30 TGTGCCTGGATGAACACTGAAGCTTTCTTT CAWMNTEAFF
14 . . TRBJ2-3 TRBV7-7 TGTGCTACGTCCAGTGGGGAAAGGGGAGATACGCAGTATTTT CATSSGERGDTQYF
13 . . TRBJ2-7 TRBV28 TGTGCCGGCCTGGCTGGGCCCCCCTACGAGCAGTACTTC CAGLAGPPYEQYF
14 few TRBD1 TRBJ2-2 TRBV7-3 TGTGCCAGCAGCACCGGGACAGGGTCCGGGGAGCTGTTTTTT CASSTGTGSGELFF
14 . . TRBJ1-1 TRBV28 TGTGCCAGCAGTCTTCCAGTGGGAAGGATGAGAGCTTTCTTT CASSLPVGRMRAFF
14 few . TRBJ2-6 TRBV5-1 TGCGCCAGTCATACAGGTTCTGGGGCCAACGTCCTGACTTTC CASHTGSGANVLTF
13 few . TRBJ1-4 TRBV19 TGTGCCACGACCCGGGCTACTAATGAAAAACTGTTTTTT CATTRATNEKLFF
12 many . TRBJ1-1 TRBV29-1 TGCAGCGTTGATTTGCCGGCACAGGAAGCTTTCTTT CSVDLPAQEAFF
14 many . TRBJ1-1 TRBV12-3/TRBV12-4 TGTGCCAGCAGCACTCGGGGGGGGAACACTGAAGCTTTCTTT CASSTRGGNTEAFF
16 many . TRBJ1-4 TRBV12-3/TRBV12-4 TGTGCCAGCAGTCCGGGCCGGGCAGGGCCTTCGGAAAAACTGTTTTTT CASSPGRAGPSEKLFF
14 . . TRBJ2-2 TRBV5-1 TGCGCCAGCAGCTCTCAGGCGAACACCGGGGAGCTGTTTTTT CASSSQANTGELFF
15 . . TRBJ2-2 TRBV7-2 TGTGCCAGCAGCTTTCTTGGGGCTCAGCCCGGGGAGCTGTTTTTT CASSFLGAQPGELFF
14 many . TRBJ1-2 TRBV30 TGTGCCTGGAGTCAGGGGTCTACTAACTATGGCTACACCTTC CAWSQGSTNYGYTF
14 many TRBD1 TRBJ2-1 TRBV7-3 TGTGCCACCCGCGTGGCAGGGGGCAAGGATGAGCAGTTCTTC CATRVAGGKDEQFF
18 . TRBD1 TRBJ1-2 TRBV30 TGTGCCTGGAGTGTACTTAACCGGGACAGGGCGCGGGTGGATGGCTACACCTTC CAWSVLNRDRARVDGYTF
14 . . TRBJ2-4 TRBV5-5 TGTGCCAGCAGCTTGGCAGCCGATGCCGCCATTCGATTCTTC CASSLAADAAIRFF
14 many TRBD1 TRBJ2-7 TRBV7-9 TGTGCCAGCAGCCCGGGACAGGGGGCCTACGAGCAGTACTTC CASSPGQGAYEQYF
18 many TRBD1 TRBJ1-5 TRBV27 TGTGCCAGCAGTTTAATGGGGACAGGGGGCGTGCGCAATCAGCCCCAGCATTTT CASSLMGTGGVRNQPQHF
15 . TRBD2 TRBJ2-2 TRBV12-3/TRBV12-4 TGTGCCAGCAGTCCACTAGCGGGCAGCACCGGGGAGCTGTTTTTT CASSPLAGSTGELFF
16 . TRBD2 TRBJ2-3 TRBV20-1 TGCAGTGCTAGTTTGTTGCTAGCGGGAGGGCGCGATACGCAGTATTTT CSASLLLAGGRDTQYF
14 many . TRBJ2-5 TRBV28 TGTGCCAGCAGTTCTCTTACTGCCATGGGGACCCAGTACTTC CASSSLTAMGTQYF
17 . TRBD2 TRBJ2-3 TRBV12-3/TRBV12-4 TGTGCCAGCAGTTTAGTAGTGGGACTAGGAGGCACAGATACGCAGTATTTT CASSLVVGLGGTDTQYF
16 . . TRBJ1-4 TRBV11-2 TGTGCCAGCAGCTTAGGCTTAAGTGCAACTAATGAAAAACTGTTTTTT CASSLGLSATNEKLFF